This T cell receptor (beta chain) was recovered during a study of regulatory T cells in long-lasting Graves disease. CDR1 is DFQATT, CDR2 SNEGSKA, per germline (reference sequence). V was clipped by 4 bases and J by 6 bases; unmatched bases: 6. CDR3 size: 15 residues. Library construction for TCR beta used iRepertoire HTBI primers and Arm-PCR of CDR3 regions. TCRdb re-called the multiplex PCR reads with MiXCR, one entry per CDR3 protein. This table has 400,000 to 500,000 distinct CDR3 sequences, 12% to 15% appearing once. Regarding time point: newly diagnosed GD, antithyroid drugs for less than 3 months. Generation of the TCR library employed RNA extracted from PBMCs. Study-wide findings and caveats: Persistent disease showed a preference for TRBV28, TRBJ1-2 and TRBJ2-5.

There are many counts of this clonotype. As yet, its antigen is unknown. Another study also made use of these data, one on T cells in Graves' hyperthyroidism and ophthalmopathy. That paper states: The primer set for the first-round RT-PCR of the TCR CDR3 was HTBI. A model using 13 V-J features told ophthalmopathy apart from stable hyperthyroidism.

Specimen: peripheral blood mononuclear cells (PBMCs), collected at new diagnosis, from a patient treated with antithyroid drugs. This receptor was identified in a woman in her forties or fifties with Graves disease. The J gene is TRBJ2-1, the V gene TRBV20-1; 13 nucleotides align to TRBD2. CDR3 residues: CSATGLAGDGNEQFF. DNA of the CDR3: TGCAGTGCTACTGGACTAGCGGGAGATGGCAATGAGCAGTTCTTC.